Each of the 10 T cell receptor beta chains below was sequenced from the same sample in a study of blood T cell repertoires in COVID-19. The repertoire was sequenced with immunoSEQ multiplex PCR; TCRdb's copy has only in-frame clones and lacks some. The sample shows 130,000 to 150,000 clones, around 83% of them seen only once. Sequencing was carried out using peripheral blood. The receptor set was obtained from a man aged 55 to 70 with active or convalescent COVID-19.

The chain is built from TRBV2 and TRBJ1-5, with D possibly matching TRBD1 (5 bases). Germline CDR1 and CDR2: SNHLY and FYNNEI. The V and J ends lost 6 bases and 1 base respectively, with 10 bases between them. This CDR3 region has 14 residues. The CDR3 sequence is CASRDSVSNQPQHF. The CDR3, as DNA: TGTGCCAGCAGAGACAGCGTGAGCAATCAGCCCCAGCATTTT. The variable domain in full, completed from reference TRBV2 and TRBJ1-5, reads EPEVTQTPSHQVTQMGQEVILRCVPISNHLYFYWYRQILGQKVEFLVSFYNNEISEKSEIFDDQFSVERPDGSNFTLKIRSTKLEDSAMYFCASRDSVSNQPQHFGDGTRLSIL.

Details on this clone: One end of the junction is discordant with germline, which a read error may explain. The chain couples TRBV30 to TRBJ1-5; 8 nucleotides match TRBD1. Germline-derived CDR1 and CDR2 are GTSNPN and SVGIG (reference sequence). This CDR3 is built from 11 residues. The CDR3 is CAWSGPGQAYF. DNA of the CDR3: TGTGCCTGGAGCGGGCCGGGACAGGCCTATTTT.

The CDR3 is CASSLAEGPAGGNIEAFF. The CDR3 DNA reads TGTGCCAGCAGCTTAGCGGAGGGCCCTGCTGGAGGGAATATTGAAGCTTTCTTT. The chain uses TRBV7-9 and TRBJ1-1, with D uncertain. Germline CDR1 and CDR2: SEHNR and FQNEAQ (reference sequence). The CDR3 consists of 18 residues. With 0 bases removed from V and 7 bases from J, the gap between germline ends came to 24 bases.

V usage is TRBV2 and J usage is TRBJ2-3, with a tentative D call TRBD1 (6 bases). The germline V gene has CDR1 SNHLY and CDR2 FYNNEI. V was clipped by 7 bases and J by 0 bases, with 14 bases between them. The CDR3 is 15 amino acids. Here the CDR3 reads CASIGQGISTDTQYF. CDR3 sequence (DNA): TGTGCCAGCATCGGTCAGGGGATAAGCACAGATACGCAGTATTTT.

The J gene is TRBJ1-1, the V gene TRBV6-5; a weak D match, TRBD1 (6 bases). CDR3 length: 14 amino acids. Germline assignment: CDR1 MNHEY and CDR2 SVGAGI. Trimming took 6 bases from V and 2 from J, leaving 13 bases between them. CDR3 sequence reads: CASSHPTGNTEAFF. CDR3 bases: TGTGCCAGCAGCCACCCGACAGGCAACACTGAAGCTTTCTTT.

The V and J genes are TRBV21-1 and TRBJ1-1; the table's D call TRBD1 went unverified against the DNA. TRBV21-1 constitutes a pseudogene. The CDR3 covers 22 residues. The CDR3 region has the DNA TGTGCCAGCAGCAAACTATCTTATGGGACAGGGAGAGTTTCAGGGCTGAACACTGAAGCTTTCTTT. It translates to CASSKLSYGTGRVSGLNTEAFF.

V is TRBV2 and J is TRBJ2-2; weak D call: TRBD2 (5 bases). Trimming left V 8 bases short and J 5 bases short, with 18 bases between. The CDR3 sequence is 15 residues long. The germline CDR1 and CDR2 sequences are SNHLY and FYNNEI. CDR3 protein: CASQIGIPGTGELFF. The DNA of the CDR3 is TGTGCCAGCCAAATCGGGATCCCTGGGACCGGGGAGCTGTTTTTT.

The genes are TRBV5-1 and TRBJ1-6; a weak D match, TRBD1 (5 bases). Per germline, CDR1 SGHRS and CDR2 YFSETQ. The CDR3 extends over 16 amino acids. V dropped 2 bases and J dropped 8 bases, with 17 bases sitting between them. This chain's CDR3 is CASSFLIGGGDSPLHF. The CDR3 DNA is TGCGCCAGCAGCTTTCTAATCGGGGGAGGTGATTCACCCCTCCACTTT.

The CDR3 coding sequence is TGTGCCAGCAGTACACTAGCGGCTGGGGGGGATGAGCAGTTCTTC. This gives the protein CASSTLAAGGDEQFF. The rearrangement joins TRBV6-5 to TRBJ2-1; 8 bases align to TRBD2. This CDR3 contains 15 residues. Germline V gene data show CDR1 as MNHEY and CDR2 as SVGAGI. The ends lost 5 bases at V and 8 bases at J; junction bases unmatched: 11.

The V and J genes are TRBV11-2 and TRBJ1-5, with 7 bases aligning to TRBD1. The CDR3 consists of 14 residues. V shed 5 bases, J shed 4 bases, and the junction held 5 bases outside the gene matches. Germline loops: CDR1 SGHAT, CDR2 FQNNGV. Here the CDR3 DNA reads TGTGCCAGCAGCCCTCGGGACAGAAATCAGCCCCAGCATTTT. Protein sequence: CASSPRDRNQPQHF. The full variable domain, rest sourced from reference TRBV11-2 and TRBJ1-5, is EAGVAQSPRYKIIEKRQSVAFWCNPISGHATLYWYQQILGQGPKLLIQFQNNGVVDDSQLPKDRFSAERLKGVDSTLKIQPAKLEDSAVYLCASSPRDRNQPQHFGDGTRLSIL.